The clone carrying this T cell receptor beta chain was found many times. The record originates from a study of neurological immune-mediated disorders. TCRdb itself ran the 5' RACE reads through MiXCR, one entry per CDR3 protein. The sample yields tens of thousands of distinct CDR3 sequences, roughly an eighth seen once. V shed 5 bases and J 2 bases; nucleotides not matched to a gene: 6. The CDR3 is 14 amino acids. Germline-derived CDR1 and CDR2 are SQVTM and ANQGSEA. This clonotype originated in a man in his 60s in good health. The specimen was PBMCs. This chain links TRBV29-1 with TRBJ1-1; 9 bases are a match to TRBD1. The DNA for the CDR3 is TGCAGCGTTAACAGGGGGCCCCTTAACACTGAAGCTTTCTTT. Its protein is CSVNRGPLNTEAFF.